The text below deals with one TCR beta chain. Its antigen specificity is not known. No base quality values were provided; no much bigger clone lies one nucleotide off. The data originate from a study of CD8+ T cells in alopecia areata (dated by TCRdb to the late 2010s). At the level of the whole study: Treated patients were enrolled in an open-label pilot trial of oral tofacitinib at 5 to 10 mg twice daily for moderate-to-severe alopecia areata. Scalp clonality was compared among normal scalp (n=4), patchy alopecia areata scalp (n=8), and alopecia totalis/universalis scalp (n=8). The study used high-throughput TCRbeta sequencing to examine T cell clonal expansion in alopecia areata, in both the C3H/HeJ mouse model and human patients. Patients stayed on tofacitinib for 6 to 18 months and then had 6 months of follow-up off drug so that delayed response and recurrence could be assessed. Tofacitinib-treated patients had biopsies at baseline and at 4 and 24 weeks of treatment, with a later scalp biopsy in several patients. Scalp tissue and sorted CD4+ and CD8+ peripheral blood T cells from patchy and totalis/universalis alopecia areata patients and from healthy controls were covered by human TCRbeta sequencing. RNA came from the PAXgene miRNA kit for fixed scalp, the miRNeasy kit for PBMCs, and the RNeasy kit for mouse skin. TCRbeta CDR3 regions were amplified by immunoSEQ multiplex PCR using 35 Vbeta forward and 13 Jbeta reverse primers. Study-wide conclusions, independent of this receptor: Compared with mice, TCR sequences shared between patients were less clear, possibly partly because of HLA diversity across the patient population. Compared with normal scalp, lesional scalp had higher clonality and more expanded CD8+ clones, particularly in alopecia totalis/universalis, a pattern that suggests antigenic drive. Unlike mouse skin, where gammadelta T cells dominate, normal human skin contains resident alphabeta T cells that get sequenced too, which complicates analysis of the scalp TCR repertoire.

Library generation was performed with the immunoSEQ multiplex PCR assay. For TCR sequencing, RNA was extracted from every sample and reverse transcribed into cDNA to serve as template. First-strand cDNA was synthesized using SuperScript III with a 2:1 mix of oligo-dT and random hexamers. Amplification bias was assessed with a synthetic immune receptor repertoire, and residual bias was removed computationally. The authors' pipeline ran thus. Raw reads were preprocessed to remove errors, and CDR3 was defined according to IMGT conventions as the region from the conserved cysteine to phenylalanine. To get clonality, Shannon entropy was normalized by log2 of the number of productive unique TCRs and the result was subtracted from 1. Scalp TCRbeta sequences were cross-referenced with sorted blood CD4 and CD8 repertoires so that the CD4 or CD8 identity of scalp clones could be inferred. TCRdb took over this immuneACCESS table, retaining in-frame rearrangements with V and J assigned. Such tables are incomplete; in checked studies, under half of the missing clones stem from an unresolved V gene, and the remainder is unexplained. The V and J calls and clone size were taken over from that table, and D and trimming were inferred from the DNA. In this sample the table shows approximately 150,000 clones, 87% of which occur a single time. In total, the top ten clones hold about 15% of the sample.

The meaning of the sample's time point label: baseline before oral tofacitinib. Lesional scalp punch biopsies and peripheral blood were collected from alopecia areata patients. PBMCs were separated by density centrifugation and stained for CD3, CD4 and CD8, after which CD4+ and CD8+ T cells were sorted on a FACSAria. The CDR3, from cysteine to phenylalanine, totals 14 residues. Only the CDR3 DNA stays, 42 bases, in frame from base 1. V was cut back by 5 bases and J by 0 bases, leaving a gap of 11 bases between them. The germline V gene (reference sequence) yields LNHDA for CDR1 and SQIVND for CDR2. The V gene is TRBV19 and the J gene is TRBJ2-7; a confident D gene designation cannot be given. The material sequenced was CD8+ T cells sorted from blood, taken at week 0. The sequence was collected from a human donor with alopecia areata. The nucleotide sequence reads as follows: TGTGCCAGTAGTGGGTATGACTCCTCCTACGAGCAGTACTTC. This translates into CASSGYDSSYEQYF.